This TCR beta chain appears in the sequencing data of a study of shared clonotypes between healthy human individuals. Overall study results and limits: Between several donors, naive CD4 clonotypes were shared at a level of about 5.3%. Read depth was anticipated to influence clonotype sharing among donors.

From germline, CDR1 is SGHTA and CDR2 FQGNSA. V shed 5 bases and J shed 11 bases, with 12 bases lying between them. The CDR3 totals 12 residues. Here immunoSEQ multiplex PCR was the method, and the copy in TCRdb shows in-frame clones only, minus some. The repertoire includes roughly 1,500,000 clones, about 98.5% of them detected once, and roughly 0.36% sits in the top ten. Free of recent acute infections or vaccinations, the donors were healthy HIV-negative adults. In regard to this clone: Its target is unknown.

The chain has TRBV7-2 and TRBJ1-4; no reliable D call. The sequence derives from a man aged 30 to 45 in good health. The sequenced sample consisted of naive CD4+ T cells sorted from blood. Subset defined: CD45RA+ positively selected. The CDR3 sequence is CASSPSIGKLFF. For the CDR3, the DNA is TGTGCCAGCAGCCCTTCCATCGGCAAACTGTTTTTT.